The T cell receptor (beta chain) described here comes from a study of T cell repertoires in cytomegalovirus infection. Study summary: Public TCR beta signature analysis indicated the presence of both CMV infection and matching HLA type.

Study-level findings and limits: There were carriers of CMV plus the relevant HLA, and cumulative public TCR beta family frequency identified them. HLA-C-restricted, CMV-specific TCR beta clonotypes were dominant ex vivo.

TCRdb itself ran the reads through MiXCR, one entry per CDR3 protein. In the table there are around 280,000 distinct CDR3 sequences, roughly 15% of which are singletons. The ends were cut back, 3 bases at V and 1 base at J, with 7 bases in the middle. CDR1 and CDR2 from the germline V gene are SGHVS and FQNEAQ. The CDR3 is 15 residues long. At least ten counts were recorded for this clonotype. Its antigen is not identified. The receptor's source is a human donor in good health (CMV status not recorded). Some clones in this sample may be carry-over from other donors' samples. Sequencing input: PBMCs. The J gene is TRBJ2-6, the V gene TRBV7-8; D call uncertain. CDR3 nucleotide sequence: TGTGCCAGCAGCTTTGGGGTGTCTGGGGCCAACGTCCTGACTTTC. This gives the protein CASSFGVSGANVLTF. The full variable domain, its missing parts supplied by reference TRBV7-8 and TRBJ2-6, is GAGVSQSPRYKVAKRGQDVALRCDPISGHVSLFWYQQALGQGPEFLTYFQNEAQLDKSGLPSDRFFAERPEGSVSTLKIQRTQQEDSAVYLCASSFGVSGANVLTFGAGSRLTVL.